The clone carrying this TCR beta chain came up many times. Synthesis of cDNA was carried out by template-switch 5'RACE. The reaction used 10-nucleotide random UMIs. TCRdb recomputed calls from the 5' RACE reads with MiXCR, one row per CDR3 protein. The sample shows almost 85,000 distinct CDR3 sequences, around 2.6% of them seen only once. This sample is part of a study of neurological immune-mediated disorders. The sequenced sample was PBMCs. This receptor was identified in a woman in her twenties or thirties with multiple sclerosis.

The CDR3 sequence is CASSYRSGGLSYNEQFF. The CDR3 coding sequence is TGTGCCAGCAGTTACAGGTCGGGGGGACTCTCCTACAATGAGCAGTTCTTC. The chain couples TRBV6-6 to TRBJ2-1; TRBD2 aligns across 7 bases. The length of the CDR3 is 17 residues. With 2 bases clipped from V and 0 bases from J, the junction kept 7 bases outside the gene matches. In germline, CDR1 is MNHNY, CDR2 SVGAGI (reference sequence).